The rows below give T cell receptor beta chains drawn from one sample of a study of blood T cell repertoires in COVID-19. Some clones are missing from TCRdb's copy, which holds only in-frame ones; the method was immunoSEQ multiplex PCR. This sample carries approximately 250,000 clones, nearly 85% of them seen once, and the ten largest clones take around 9.1%. Sample: peripheral blood. These receptors came from a human donor in a cohort sampled during active COVID-19. Each CDR3 is given with its conserved first and last residue. Fields, in order: D gene, J gene, V gene, clone size, CDR3 protein, CDR3 DNA. A D gene is named only where the DNA matches it firmly. Rows give clone size only sometimes, using once, few, many, or a class for an expanded clone.

d_call: TRBD1
j_call: TRBJ2-7
v_call: TRBV4-3
clone_size: once
cdr3_aa: CASSGDRGYEQYF
cdr3_nt: TGCGCCAGCAGCGGGGACAGGGGCTACGAGCAGTACTTC

d_call: .
j_call: TRBJ2-3
v_call: TRBV27
clone_size: few
cdr3_aa: CASSLVRSRRPSTDTQYF
cdr3_nt: TGTGCCAGCAGTTTAGTCAGAAGCCGGAGACCAAGCACAGATACGCAGTATTTT

d_call: TRBD1
j_call: TRBJ1-5
v_call: TRBV7-8
clone_size: .
cdr3_aa: CASSLAPGGPQHF
cdr3_nt: TGTGCCAGCAGCTTGGCCCCAGGGGGGCCCCAGCATTTT

d_call: .
j_call: TRBJ1-2
v_call: TRBV6-5
clone_size: .
cdr3_aa: CASSSQGDYGYTF
cdr3_nt: TGTGCCAGCAGCTCACAGGGTGACTATGGCTACACCTTC

d_call: .
j_call: TRBJ1-1
v_call: TRBV14
clone_size: .
cdr3_aa: CASSLRHTGVGSAFF
cdr3_nt: TGTGCCAGCAGTCTACGACATACGGGGGTGGGGTCAGCTTTCTTT

d_call: .
j_call: TRBJ2-1
v_call: TRBV6-5
clone_size: .
cdr3_aa: CASSSWGSGNEQFF
cdr3_nt: TGTGCCAGCAGTTCCTGGGGCTCGGGCAATGAGCAGTTCTTC

d_call: .
j_call: TRBJ2-7
v_call: TRBV19
clone_size: .
cdr3_aa: CASSIRGEGRYEQYF
cdr3_nt: TGTGCCAGTAGTATCCGCGGGGAAGGTCGGTACGAGCAGTACTTC

d_call: .
j_call: TRBJ1-4
v_call: TRBV12-3/TRBV12-4
clone_size: .
cdr3_aa: CASSLKGEKLFF
cdr3_nt: TGTGCCAGCAGTTTAAAGGGGGAAAAACTGTTTTTT

d_call: .
j_call: TRBJ1-1
v_call: TRBV6-2/TRBV6-3
clone_size: .
cdr3_aa: CASSYNSFTEAFF
cdr3_nt: TGTGCCAGCAGTTACAACAGCTTCACTGAAGCTTTCTTT

d_call: TRBD1
j_call: TRBJ1-5
v_call: TRBV6-4
clone_size: .
cdr3_aa: CASSDSRGQGFEPQHF
cdr3_nt: TGTGCCAGCAGTGACTCGAGGGGACAGGGTTTCGAGCCCCAGCATTTT

d_call: .
j_call: TRBJ2-7
v_call: TRBV7-2
clone_size: .
cdr3_aa: CASSLEGLTYEQYF
cdr3_nt: TGTGCCAGCAGCTTAGAGGGGCTTACCTACGAGCAGTACTTC

d_call: .
j_call: TRBJ1-2
v_call: TRBV18
clone_size: .
cdr3_aa: CASSPPIGQDRTYARNYGYTF
cdr3_nt: TGTGCCAGCTCACCACCGATCGGACAAGATCGTACCTACGCTCGGAACTATGGCTACACCTTC

d_call: TRBD2
j_call: TRBJ2-5
v_call: TRBV6-1
clone_size: .
cdr3_aa: CASSEGRGLAGRETQYF
cdr3_nt: TGTGCCAGCAGTGAAGGGAGAGGACTAGCGGGAAGAGAGACCCAGTACTTC

d_call: TRBD2
j_call: TRBJ2-1
v_call: TRBV10-1
clone_size: .
cdr3_aa: CASSRVTSGVYNEQFF
cdr3_nt: TGCGCCAGCAGCCGAGTGACTAGCGGGGTATACAATGAGCAGTTCTTC

d_call: TRBD1
j_call: TRBJ1-1
v_call: TRBV9
clone_size: .
cdr3_aa: CASSVEPTGDTEAFF
cdr3_nt: TGTGCCAGCAGCGTAGAGCCGACAGGGGACACTGAAGCTTTCTTT

d_call: TRBD1
j_call: TRBJ1-2
v_call: TRBV7-2
clone_size: .
cdr3_aa: CASRRLLGTGTDGYTF
cdr3_nt: TGTGCCAGCAGACGACTCCTAGGGACAGGGACGGATGGCTACACCTTC

d_call: TRBD2
j_call: TRBJ2-3
v_call: TRBV6-2/TRBV6-3
clone_size: .
cdr3_aa: CASSYSAGGGTDTQYF
cdr3_nt: TGTGCCAGCAGTTACTCGGCGGGGGGAGGCACAGATACGCAGTATTTT

d_call: .
j_call: TRBJ2-7
v_call: TRBV29-1
clone_size: .
cdr3_aa: CSVELGNGAYEQYF
cdr3_nt: TGCAGCGTTGAACTGGGAAACGGGGCCTACGAGCAGTACTTC

d_call: .
j_call: TRBJ1-3
v_call: TRBV4-2
clone_size: .
cdr3_aa: CASSQDRGTASGNTIYF
cdr3_nt: TGTGCCAGCAGCCAAGATCGCGGGACGGCTTCTGGAAACACCATATATTTT

d_call: .
j_call: TRBJ2-7
v_call: TRBV12-2
clone_size: .
cdr3_aa: CASRLSGVLYEQYF
cdr3_nt: TGTGCAAGTCGCTTAAGCGGGGTCCTCTACGAGCAGTACTTC

d_call: TRBD2
j_call: TRBJ2-7
v_call: TRBV6-6
clone_size: .
cdr3_aa: CASSWRGLAGDEQYF
cdr3_nt: TGTGCCAGCAGTTGGCGGGGACTAGCGGGGGACGAGCAGTACTTC

d_call: .
j_call: TRBJ1-5
v_call: TRBV19
clone_size: .
cdr3_aa: CASSGRRFLSNQPQHF
cdr3_nt: TGTGCCAGTAGTGGGCGACGGTTTCTCAGCAATCAGCCCCAGCATTTT

d_call: TRBD1
j_call: TRBJ2-4
v_call: TRBV7-8
clone_size: .
cdr3_aa: CASSPVGTDKFKNIQYF
cdr3_nt: TGTGCCAGCAGCCCTGTCGGGACAGATAAGTTCAAAAACATTCAGTACTTC

d_call: TRBD1
j_call: TRBJ1-5
v_call: TRBV2
clone_size: .
cdr3_aa: CASSGGTGYQPQHF
cdr3_nt: TGTGCCAGCAGTGGAGGGACAGGGTATCAGCCCCAGCATTTT

d_call: TRBD2
j_call: TRBJ2-2
v_call: TRBV6-5
clone_size: .
cdr3_aa: CASSRRGVGTGELFF
cdr3_nt: TGTGCCAGCAGTCGTCGGGGGGTGGGCACCGGGGAGCTGTTTTTT

d_call: .
j_call: TRBJ1-4
v_call: TRBV18
clone_size: .
cdr3_aa: CASSPRRSRLTNEKLFF
cdr3_nt: TGTGCCAGCTCACCTCGACGGTCGAGACTAACTAATGAAAAACTGTTTTTT

d_call: .
j_call: TRBJ2-5
v_call: TRBV19
clone_size: .
cdr3_aa: CASNGGRGETQYF
cdr3_nt: TGTGCCAGTAATGGAGGCCGGGGAGAGACCCAGTACTTC

d_call: .
j_call: TRBJ2-1
v_call: TRBV27
clone_size: .
cdr3_aa: CASSSRGNEQFF
cdr3_nt: TGTGCCAGCAGTTCCCGGGGCAATGAGCAGTTCTTC

d_call: TRBD2
j_call: TRBJ2-5
v_call: TRBV5-1
clone_size: .
cdr3_aa: CASSLIGGGSQETQYF
cdr3_nt: TGCGCCAGCAGCTTGATCGGCGGGGGGTCCCAAGAGACCCAGTACTTC

d_call: .
j_call: TRBJ2-2
v_call: TRBV4-2
clone_size: once
cdr3_aa: CASSQTRGAGELFF
cdr3_nt: TGTGCCAGCAGCCAGACTAGGGGCGCCGGGGAGCTGTTTTTT

d_call: .
j_call: TRBJ2-7
v_call: TRBV19
clone_size: .
cdr3_aa: CASSSGRGKAYEQYF
cdr3_nt: TGTGCCAGTAGTAGCGGCAGGGGTAAGGCCTACGAGCAGTACTTC

d_call: .
j_call: TRBJ1-1
v_call: TRBV14
clone_size: .
cdr3_aa: CASRRLMNTEAFF
cdr3_nt: TGTGCCAGCAGGAGATTGATGAACACTGAAGCTTTCTTT